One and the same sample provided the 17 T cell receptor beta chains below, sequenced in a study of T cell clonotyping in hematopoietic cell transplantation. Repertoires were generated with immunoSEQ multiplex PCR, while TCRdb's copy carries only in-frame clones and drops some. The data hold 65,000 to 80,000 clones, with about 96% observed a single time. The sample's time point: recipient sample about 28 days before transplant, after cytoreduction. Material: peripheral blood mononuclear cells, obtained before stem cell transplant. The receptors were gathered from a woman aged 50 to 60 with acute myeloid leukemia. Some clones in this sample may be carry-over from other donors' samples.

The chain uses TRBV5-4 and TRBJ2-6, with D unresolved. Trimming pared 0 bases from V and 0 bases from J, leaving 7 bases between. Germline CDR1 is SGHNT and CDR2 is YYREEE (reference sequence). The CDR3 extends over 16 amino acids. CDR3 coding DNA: TGTGCCAGCAGCTTGGGTACCGGCTCTGGGGCCAACGTCCTGACTTTC. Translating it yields CASSLGTGSGANVLTF. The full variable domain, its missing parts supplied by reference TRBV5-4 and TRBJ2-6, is ETGVTQSPTHLIKTRGQQVTLRCSSQSGHNTVSWYQQALGQGPQFIFQYYREEENGRGNFPPRFSGLQFPNYSSELNVNALELDDSALYLCASSLGTGSGANVLTFGAGSRLTVL.

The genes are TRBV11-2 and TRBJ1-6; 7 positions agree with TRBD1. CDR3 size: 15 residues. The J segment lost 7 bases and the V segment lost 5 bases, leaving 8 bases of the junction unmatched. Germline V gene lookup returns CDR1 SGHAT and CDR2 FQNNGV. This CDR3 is CASSMTGSGNSPLHF. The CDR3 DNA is TGTGCCAGCAGCATGACAGGGTCTGGGAATTCACCCCTCCACTTT.

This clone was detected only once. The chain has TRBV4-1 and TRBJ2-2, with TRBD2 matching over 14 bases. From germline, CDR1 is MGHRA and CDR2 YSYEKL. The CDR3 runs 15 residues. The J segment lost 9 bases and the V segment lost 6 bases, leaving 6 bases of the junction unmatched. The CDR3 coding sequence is TGCGCCAGCAGACCTCGACTAGCGGGGGGGAGGGAGCTGTTTTTT. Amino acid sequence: CASRPRLAGGRELFF.

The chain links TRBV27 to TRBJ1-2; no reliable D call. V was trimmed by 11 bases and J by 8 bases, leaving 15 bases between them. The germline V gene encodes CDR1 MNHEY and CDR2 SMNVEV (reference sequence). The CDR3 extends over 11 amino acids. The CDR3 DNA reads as TGTGCCGGCCCCGACCCGTTAGGCTACACCTTC. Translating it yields CAGPDPLGYTF.

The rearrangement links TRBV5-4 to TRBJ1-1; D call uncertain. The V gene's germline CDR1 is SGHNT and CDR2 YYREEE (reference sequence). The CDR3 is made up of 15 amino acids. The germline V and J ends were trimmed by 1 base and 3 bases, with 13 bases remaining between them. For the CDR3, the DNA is TGTGCCAGCAGCTTGTCCCGGCAAATGTACACTGAAGCTTTCTTT. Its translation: CASSLSRQMYTEAFF.

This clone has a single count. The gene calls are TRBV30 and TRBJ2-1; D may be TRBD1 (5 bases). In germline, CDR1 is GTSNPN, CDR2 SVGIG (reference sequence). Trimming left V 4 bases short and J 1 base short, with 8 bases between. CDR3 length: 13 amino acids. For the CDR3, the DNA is TGTGCCTGGACAGGGTGGTCCTACAATGAGCAGTTCTTC. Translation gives CAWTGWSYNEQFF.

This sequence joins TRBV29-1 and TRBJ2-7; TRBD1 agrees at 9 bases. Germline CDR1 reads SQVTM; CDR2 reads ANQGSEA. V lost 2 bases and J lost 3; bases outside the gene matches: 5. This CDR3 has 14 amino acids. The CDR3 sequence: CSVEPGQGVYEQYF. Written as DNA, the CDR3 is TGCAGCGTTGAACCGGGACAGGGTGTCTACGAGCAGTACTTC.

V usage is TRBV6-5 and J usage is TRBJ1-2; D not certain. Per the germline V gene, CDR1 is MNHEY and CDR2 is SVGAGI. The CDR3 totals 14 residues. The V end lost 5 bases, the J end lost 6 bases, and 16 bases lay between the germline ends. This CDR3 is CASSNLTAVNGYTF. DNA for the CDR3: TGTGCCAGCAGTAACCTAACAGCGGTCAATGGCTACACCTTC.

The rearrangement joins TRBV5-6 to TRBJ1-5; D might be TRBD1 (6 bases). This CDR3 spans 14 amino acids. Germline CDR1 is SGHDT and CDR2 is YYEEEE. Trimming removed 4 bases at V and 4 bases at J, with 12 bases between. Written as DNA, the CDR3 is TGTGCCAGCAGCGGGGGCAGGTTTAATCAGCCCCAGCATTTT. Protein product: CASSGGRFNQPQHF. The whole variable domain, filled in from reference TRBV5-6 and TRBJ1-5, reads DAGVTQSPTHLIKTRGQQVTLRCSPKSGHDTVSWYQQALGQGPQFIFQYYEEEERQRGNFPDRFSGHQFPNYSSELNVNALLLGDSALYLCASSGGRFNQPQHFGDGTRLSIL.

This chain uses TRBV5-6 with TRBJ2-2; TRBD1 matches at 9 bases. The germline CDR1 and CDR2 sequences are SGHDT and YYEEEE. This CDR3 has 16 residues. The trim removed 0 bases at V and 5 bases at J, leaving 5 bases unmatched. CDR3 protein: CASSLVIQGATGELFF. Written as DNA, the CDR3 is TGTGCCAGCAGCTTGGTAATACAGGGGGCGACCGGGGAGCTGTTTTTT.

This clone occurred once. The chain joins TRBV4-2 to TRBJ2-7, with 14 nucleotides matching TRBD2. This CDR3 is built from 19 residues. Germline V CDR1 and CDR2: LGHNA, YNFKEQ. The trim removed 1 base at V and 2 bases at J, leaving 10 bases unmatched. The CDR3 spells CASSQVAGTSGSFTYEQYF. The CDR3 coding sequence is TGTGCCAGCAGCCAAGTGGCCGGGACTAGCGGGAGCTTCACCTACGAGCAGTACTTC.

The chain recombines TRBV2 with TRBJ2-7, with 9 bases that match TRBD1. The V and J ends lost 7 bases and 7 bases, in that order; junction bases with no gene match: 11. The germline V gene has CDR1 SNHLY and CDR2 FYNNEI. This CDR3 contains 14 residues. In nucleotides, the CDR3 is TGTGCCAGCATAGGACTACAGGGGGCGCGTGAGCAGTACTTC. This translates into CASIGLQGAREQYF.

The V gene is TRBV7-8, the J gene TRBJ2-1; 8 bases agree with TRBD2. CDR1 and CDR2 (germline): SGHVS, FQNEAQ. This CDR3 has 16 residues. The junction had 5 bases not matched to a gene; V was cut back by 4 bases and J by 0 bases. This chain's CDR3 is CASSSSLAASYNEQFF. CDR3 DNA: TGTGCCAGCAGCTCGTCACTAGCGGCCTCCTACAATGAGCAGTTCTTC.

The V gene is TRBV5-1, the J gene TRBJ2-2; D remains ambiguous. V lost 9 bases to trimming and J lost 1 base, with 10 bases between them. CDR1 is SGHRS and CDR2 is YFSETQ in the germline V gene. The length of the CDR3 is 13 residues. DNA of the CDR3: TGCGCCACCCGAACGGGGAACACCGGGGAGCTGTTTTTT. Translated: CATRTGNTGELFF.

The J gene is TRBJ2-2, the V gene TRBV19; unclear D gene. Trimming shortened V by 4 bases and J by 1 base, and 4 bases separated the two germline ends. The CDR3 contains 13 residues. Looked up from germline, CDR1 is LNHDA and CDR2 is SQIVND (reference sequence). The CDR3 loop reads CASSSGNTGELFF. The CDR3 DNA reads TGTGCCAGTAGTAGCGGGAACACCGGGGAGCTGTTTTTT.

The CDR3 DNA is TGTGCCAGTAGTATTAAGTGGGTTGACTATGGCTACACCTTC. It is translated as CASSIKWVDYGYTF. The chain couples TRBV19 to TRBJ1-2, with unresolved D. Trimming shortened V by 3 bases and J by 3 bases, and 11 bases separated the two germline ends. The V gene's germline CDR1 is LNHDA and CDR2 SQIVND (reference sequence). CDR3 length equals 14 residues.

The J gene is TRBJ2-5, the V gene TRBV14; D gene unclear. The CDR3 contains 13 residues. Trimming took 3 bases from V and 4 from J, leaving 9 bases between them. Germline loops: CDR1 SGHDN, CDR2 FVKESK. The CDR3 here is CASSHGGAETQYF. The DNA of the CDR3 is TGTGCCAGCAGCCATGGCGGAGCAGAGACCCAGTACTTC.